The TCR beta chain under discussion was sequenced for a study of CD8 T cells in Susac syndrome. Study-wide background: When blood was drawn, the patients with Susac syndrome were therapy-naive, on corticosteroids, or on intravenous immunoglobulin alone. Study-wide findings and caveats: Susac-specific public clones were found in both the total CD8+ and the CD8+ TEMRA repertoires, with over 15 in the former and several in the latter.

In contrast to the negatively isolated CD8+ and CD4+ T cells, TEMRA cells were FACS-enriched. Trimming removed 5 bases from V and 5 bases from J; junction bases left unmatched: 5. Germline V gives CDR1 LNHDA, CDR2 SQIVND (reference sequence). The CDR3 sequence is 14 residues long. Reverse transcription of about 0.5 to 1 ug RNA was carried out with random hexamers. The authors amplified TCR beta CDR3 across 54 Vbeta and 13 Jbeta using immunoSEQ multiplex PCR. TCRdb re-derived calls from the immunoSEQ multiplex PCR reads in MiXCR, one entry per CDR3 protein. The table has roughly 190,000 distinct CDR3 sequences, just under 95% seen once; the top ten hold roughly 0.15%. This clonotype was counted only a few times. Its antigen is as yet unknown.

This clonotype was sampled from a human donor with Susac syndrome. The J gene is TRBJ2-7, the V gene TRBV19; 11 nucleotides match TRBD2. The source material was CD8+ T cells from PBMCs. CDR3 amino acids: CASSSGTSGHEQYF. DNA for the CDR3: TGTGCCAGTAGTTCGGGGACTAGCGGCCACGAGCAGTACTTC.